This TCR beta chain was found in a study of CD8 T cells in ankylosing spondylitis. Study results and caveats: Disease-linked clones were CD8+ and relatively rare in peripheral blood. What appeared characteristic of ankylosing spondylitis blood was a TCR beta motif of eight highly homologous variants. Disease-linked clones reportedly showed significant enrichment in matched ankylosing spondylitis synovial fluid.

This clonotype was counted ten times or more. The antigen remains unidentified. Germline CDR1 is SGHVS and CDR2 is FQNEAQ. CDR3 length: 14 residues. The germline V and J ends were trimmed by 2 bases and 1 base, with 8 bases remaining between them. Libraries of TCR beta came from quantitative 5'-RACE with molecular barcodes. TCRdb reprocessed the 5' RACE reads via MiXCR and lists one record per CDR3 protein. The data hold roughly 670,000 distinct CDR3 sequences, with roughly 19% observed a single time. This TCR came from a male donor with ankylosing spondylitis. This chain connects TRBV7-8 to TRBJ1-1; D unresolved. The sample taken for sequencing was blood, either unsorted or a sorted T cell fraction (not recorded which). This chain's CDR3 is CASSLSFENTEAFF. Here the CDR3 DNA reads TGTGCCAGCAGCTTAAGCTTCGAGAACACTGAAGCTTTCTTT.